Detailed here is one TCR beta chain. Its antigen remains unknown. This CDR3 is built from 15 residues. Trimming cost V 8 bases and J 0 bases, with 16 bases left between them. CDR1 KGHSH and CDR2 LQKENI come from the germline V gene. This sample was taken from a study of cytomegalovirus exposure and HLA in healthy donors. As for the study in general: Earlier results showed 117 million unique TCR beta sequences derived from approximately 170 million T cells. Study results and limitations: An assumption of roughly uniform sequencing depth across donors underlay the presence/absence analyses. An Asian-associated ancestry cluster reportedly showed fewer N-insertions than the roughly 670-donor mean in a later analysis.

PCR amplification relied on 60 Vbeta primers (plus 13 Jbeta primers). TCRdb keeps only in-frame clones here, not all; method: immunoSEQ multiplex PCR. Its clone listing holds roughly 60,000 clones. This TCR derives from a woman aged 18-29 years in good health and CMV-seronegative. Sequencing was performed on PBMCs. The chain uses TRBV18 and TRBJ1-1; maybe TRBD1 (5 bases). CDR3 in amino acids: CASTSQGSMNTEAFF. The CDR3 region has the DNA TGTGCCAGCACAAGCCAGGGCAGCATGAACACTGAAGCTTTCTTT.